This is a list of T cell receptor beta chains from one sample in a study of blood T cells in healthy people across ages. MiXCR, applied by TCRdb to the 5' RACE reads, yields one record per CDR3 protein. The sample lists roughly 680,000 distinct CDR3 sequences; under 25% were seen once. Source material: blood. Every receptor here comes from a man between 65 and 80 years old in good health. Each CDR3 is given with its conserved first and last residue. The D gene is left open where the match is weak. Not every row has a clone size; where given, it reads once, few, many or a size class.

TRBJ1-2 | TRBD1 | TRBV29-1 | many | CSVELQGGNYGYTF | TGCAGCGTTGAACTCCAGGGGGGTAACTATGGCTACACCTTC
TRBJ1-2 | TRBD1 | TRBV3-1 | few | CASSQGTGGSYGYTF | TGTGCCAGCAGCCAGGGGACAGGGGGCAGCTATGGCTACACCTTC
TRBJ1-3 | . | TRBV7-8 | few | CASSLGLSGNTIYF | TGTGCCAGCAGCCTGGGGCTCTCTGGAAACACCATATATTTT
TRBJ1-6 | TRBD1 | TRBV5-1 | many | CASSLGTANSPLHF | TGTGCCAGCAGCCTCGGGACAGCGAATTCACCCCTCCACTTT
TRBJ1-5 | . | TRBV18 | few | CASSPLGQPNQPQHF | TGTGCCAGCTCACCACTCGGACAGCCTAATCAGCCCCAGCATTTT
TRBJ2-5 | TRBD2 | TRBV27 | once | CAGSLALASGETQYF | TGTGCCGGCAGTTTGGCCTTGGCTAGCGGGGAGACCCAGTACTTC
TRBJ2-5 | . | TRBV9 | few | CASSVGGQQETQYF | TGTGCCAGCAGCGTAGGAGGGCAGCAAGAGACCCAGTACTTC
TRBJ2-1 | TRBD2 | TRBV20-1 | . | CSASSGRAKNEQFF | TGCAGTGCCAGTAGCGGGAGGGCCAAGAATGAGCAGTTCTTC
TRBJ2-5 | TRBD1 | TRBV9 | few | CASSGIGTGMETQYF | TGTGCCAGCAGCGGCATCGGGACAGGGATGGAGACCCAGTACTTC
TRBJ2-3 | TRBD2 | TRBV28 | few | CASSQGLAGGPDTQYF | TGTGCCAGCAGTCAGGGACTAGCGGGAGGACCAGATACGCAGTATTTT
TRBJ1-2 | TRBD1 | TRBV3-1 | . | CASSQGGQGRNGYTF | TGTGCCAGCAGCCAAGGGGGACAGGGTCGGAATGGCTACACCTTC
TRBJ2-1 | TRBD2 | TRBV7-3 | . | CASSLLAGHLNEQFF | TGTGCCAGCAGCTTACTAGCGGGTCATCTCAATGAGCAGTTCTTC
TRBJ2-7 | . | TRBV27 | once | CASSPVQGGRYEQYF | TGTGCCAGCAGCCCGGTCCAGGGTGGTAGGTACGAGCAGTACTTC
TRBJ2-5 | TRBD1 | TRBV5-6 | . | CASSRYGTGGFQETQYF | TGTGCCAGCAGCCGATACGGGACAGGGGGCTTCCAAGAGACCCAGTACTTC
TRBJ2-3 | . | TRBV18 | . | CASSPSRGTDTQYF | TGTGCCAGCTCACCTAGCAGGGGCACAGATACGCAGTATTTT
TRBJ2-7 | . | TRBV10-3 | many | CAISGPGEQYF | TGTGCCATCAGTGGTCCGGGTGAGCAGTACTTC
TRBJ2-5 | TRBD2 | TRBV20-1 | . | CSAQISGRQETQYF | TGCAGTGCCCAGATCAGCGGGAGGCAAGAGACCCAGTACTTC
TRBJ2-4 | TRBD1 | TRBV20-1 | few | CSATDRGYVKNIQYF | TGCAGTGCCACGGACAGGGGTTATGTCAAAAACATTCAGTACTTC
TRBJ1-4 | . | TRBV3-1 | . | CASSQVGGLSNEKLFF | TGTGCCAGCAGCCAAGTCGGAGGTCTCTCGAATGAAAAACTGTTTTTT
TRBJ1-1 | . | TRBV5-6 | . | CASSFRGARTEAFF | TGTGCCAGCAGCTTTAGAGGGGCACGCACTGAAGCTTTCTTT
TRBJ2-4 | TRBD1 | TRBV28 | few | CASSPGGAAKNIQYF | TGTGCCAGCAGCCCAGGGGGCGCGGCCAAAAACATTCAGTACTTC
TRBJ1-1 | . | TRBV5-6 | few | CASSLLQIEAFF | TGTGCCAGCAGCTTATTACAGATTGAAGCTTTCTTT
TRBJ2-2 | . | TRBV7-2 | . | CASSLTRVAGELFF | TGTGCCAGCAGCCTAACCAGGGTCGCCGGGGAGCTGTTTTTT
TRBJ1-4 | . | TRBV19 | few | CASSNRGTSREKLFF | TGTGCCAGTAGTAATCGGGGAACATCGCGCGAAAAACTGTTTTTT
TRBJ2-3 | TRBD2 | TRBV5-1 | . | CASSLEGGRGTDTQYF | TGCGCCAGCAGCTTGGAAGGCGGGAGGGGGACAGATACGCAGTATTTT
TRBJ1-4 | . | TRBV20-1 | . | CSARSGEDSEKLVF | TGCAGTGCTAGAAGCGGGGAGGATAGTGAAAAACTGGTTTTT
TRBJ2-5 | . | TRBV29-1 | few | CSVSWGQEAQYF | TGCAGCGTTTCATGGGGACAAGAGGCCCAGTACTTC
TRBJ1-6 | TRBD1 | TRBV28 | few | CASRGTGQSSYNSPLHF | TGTGCCAGCAGGGGGACAGGACAGAGCTCCTATAATTCACCCCTCCACTTT
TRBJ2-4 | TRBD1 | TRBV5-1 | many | CASSLPGQGDIQYF | TGCGCCAGCAGCTTACCGGGACAGGGGGACATTCAGTACTTC
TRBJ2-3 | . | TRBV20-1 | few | CRASRSTDTQYF | TGCAGAGCTAGCCGCAGCACAGATACGCAGTATTTT
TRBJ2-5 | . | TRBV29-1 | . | CSVSGDQQTQYF | TGCAGCGTTTCCGGGGACCAACAGACCCAGTACTTC
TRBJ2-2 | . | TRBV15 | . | CATSATTRWTGELFF | TGTGCCACCAGCGCTACGACCAGGTGGACCGGGGAGCTGTTTTTT
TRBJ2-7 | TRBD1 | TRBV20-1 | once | CSASVDRKTEQYF | TGCAGTGCTAGTGTGGACAGGAAGACCGAGCAGTACTTC
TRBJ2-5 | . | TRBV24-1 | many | CATSAGRGRETQYF | TGTGCCACCAGTGCCGGCAGAGGGAGGGAGACCCAGTACTTC